Shown below are 10 T cell receptor beta chains from a single sample sequenced in a study of blood T cell repertoires in COVID-19. Here immunoSEQ multiplex PCR was the method, and the copy in TCRdb shows in-frame clones only, minus some. The repertoire has 75,000 to 95,000 clones, about 83% of them found once; the top ten carry 5% to 5.5%. Sequenced: peripheral blood. These receptors were collected from a man aged 55 to 70 with acute or convalescent COVID-19.

The genes are TRBV11-3 and TRBJ2-1; maybe TRBD1 (5 bases). This CDR3 is built from 14 residues. V was clipped by 0 bases and J by 9 bases, with 12 bases between them. Germline values: CDR1 SGHNT, CDR2 YENEEA. As DNA, the CDR3 is TGTGCCAGCAGCTTAGAGGCAGGGAATATTGAGCAGTTCTTC. Protein sequence: CASSLEAGNIEQFF.

The chain employs TRBV6-5 and TRBJ2-7; 12 nucleotides line up with TRBD1. This CDR3 contains 15 residues. The V gene's germline CDR1 is MNHEY and CDR2 SVGAGI. After removal of 1 base from V and 7 bases from J, the junction contained 5 bases not matched to a gene. CDR3 DNA: TGTGCCAGCAGTTACTTGGGACAGGGGGCGAGAGAGCAGTACTTC. It is translated as CASSYLGQGAREQYF.

The chain uses TRBV19 and TRBJ1-2; 9 bases agree with TRBD1. This CDR3 comprises 15 residues. With 6 bases clipped from V and 5 bases from J, the junction kept 10 bases outside the gene matches. Germline V gene lookup returns CDR1 LNHDA and CDR2 SQIVND (reference sequence). CDR3 sequence: CASSPTGGAAYGYTF. The CDR3 nucleotides are TGTGCCAGTAGCCCAACAGGGGGCGCTGCGTATGGCTACACCTTC.

The rearrangement links TRBV9 to TRBJ2-3; D gene unclear. V lost 0 bases, J lost 0 bases, and 11 bases lay in between. Germline-derived CDR1 and CDR2 are SGDLS and YYNGEE. CDR3 size: 16 residues. In DNA form, the CDR3 reads TGTGCCAGCAGCGTAGGGGCAGCCTCGAGCACAGATACGCAGTATTTT. Translation gives CASSVGAASSTDTQYF.

The chain carries TRBV19 and TRBJ2-3; no firm D call. The CDR3 sequence is 15 residues long. Germline assignment: CDR1 LNHDA and CDR2 SQIVND (reference sequence). Trimming cost V 3 bases and J 0 bases, with 10 bases left between them. The CDR3 DNA reads as TGTGCCAGTAGTATTAATGGCTTTAGCACAGATACGCAGTATTTT. Protein: CASSINGFSTDTQYF.

The V and J genes are TRBV5-1 and TRBJ1-1; perhaps TRBD1 as D (6 bases). The V end was cut by 0 bases, the J end by 0 bases, with 9 bases between. Germline V gene data show CDR1 as SGHRS and CDR2 as YFSETQ. The CDR3 extends over 15 amino acids. The CDR3 bases are TGCGCCAGCAGCTTGGCCGGGACATTGAACACTGAAGCTTTCTTT. Translated: CASSLAGTLNTEAFF.

This clone was seen a single time. The CDR3 is CASSPGGTSGETQYF. For the CDR3, the DNA is TGCGCCAGCAGCCCTGGTGGGACTAGCGGAGAGACCCAGTACTTC. The V gene is TRBV5-1, the J gene TRBJ2-5; 11 bases align to TRBD2. V lost 4 bases and J lost 4; bases outside the gene matches: 6. CDR3 length equals 15 residues. Germline CDR1 and CDR2: SGHRS and YFSETQ.

This chain's CDR3 is CARYRGGTSGYTF. CDR3 in DNA: TGTGCCAGATACCGGGGGGGCACCTCTGGCTACACCTTC. The chain links TRBV2 to TRBJ1-2; D is perhaps TRBD1 (6 bases). Trimming took off 9 bases at V and 7 bases at J, with 18 bases between the two ends. Germline V gives CDR1 SNHLY, CDR2 FYNNEI. This CDR3 comprises 13 residues.

The V gene is TRBV18, the J gene TRBJ1-1; D call uncertain. V was cut by 3 bases and J by 6 bases, with 14 bases left in between. CDR3 length: 14 residues. From germline, CDR1 is KGHSH and CDR2 LQKENI. The CDR3 DNA sequence: TGTGCCAGCTCACCGTCCCCCGTAAGCTCTGAAGCTTTCTTT. Amino acid sequence: CASSPSPVSSEAFF.

V is TRBV7-6 and J is TRBJ1-2, with D unclear. V lost 4 bases and J 6 bases, leaving 12 bases between the germline ends. The germline gives CDR1 SGHVS, CDR2 FNYEAQ. The CDR3 contains 13 residues. The CDR3 DNA is TGTGCCAGCAGCTCCCACCCAGTGGATGGCTACACCTTC. It encodes CASSSHPVDGYTF. Based on the CDR3 plus reference TRBV7-6 and TRBJ1-2, the full variable domain is GAGVSQSPRYKVTKRGQDVALRCDPISGHVSLYWYRQALGQGPEFLTYFNYEAQQDKSGLPNDRFSAERPEGSISTLTIQRTEQRDSAMYRCASSSHPVDGYTFGSGTRLTVV.